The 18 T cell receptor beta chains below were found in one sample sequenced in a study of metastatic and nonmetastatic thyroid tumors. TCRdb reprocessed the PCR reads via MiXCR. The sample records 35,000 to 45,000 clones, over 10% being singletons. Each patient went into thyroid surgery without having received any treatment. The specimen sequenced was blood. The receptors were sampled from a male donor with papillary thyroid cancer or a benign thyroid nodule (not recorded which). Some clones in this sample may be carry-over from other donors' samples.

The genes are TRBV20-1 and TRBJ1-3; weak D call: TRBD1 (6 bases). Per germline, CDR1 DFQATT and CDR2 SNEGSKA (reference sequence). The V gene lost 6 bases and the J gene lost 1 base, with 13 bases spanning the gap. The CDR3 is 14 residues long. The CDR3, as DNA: TGCAGTGCCCAAACAGGGTTGTCTGGAAACACCATATATTTT. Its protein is CSAQTGLSGNTIYF.

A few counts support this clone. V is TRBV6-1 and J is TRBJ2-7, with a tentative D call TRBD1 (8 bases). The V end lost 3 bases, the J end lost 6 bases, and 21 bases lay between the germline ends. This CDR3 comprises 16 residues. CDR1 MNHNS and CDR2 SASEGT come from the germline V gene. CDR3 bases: TGTGCCAGCAGTGATTCCCACAGGGGGGGTTTACGCGAGCAGTACTTC. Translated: CASSDSHRGGLREQYF.

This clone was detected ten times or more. The chain's CDR3 is CASSQPGGAWTSNTGELFF. The CDR3 DNA reads TGCGCCAGCAGCCAACCTGGGGGGGCTTGGACTTCGAACACCGGGGAGCTGTTTTTT. V gene TRBV4-3 combines with J gene TRBJ2-2; D possibly corresponds to TRBD2 (7 bases). The CDR3 contains 19 residues. Germline V lookup: CDR1 LGHNA, CDR2 YSLEER. V was shortened by 2 bases and J by 0 bases, with 19 bases between the two germline ends.

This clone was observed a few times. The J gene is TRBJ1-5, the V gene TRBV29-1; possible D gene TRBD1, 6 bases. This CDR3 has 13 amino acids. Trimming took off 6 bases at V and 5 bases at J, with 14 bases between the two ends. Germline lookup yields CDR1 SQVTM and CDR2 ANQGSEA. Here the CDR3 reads CSVGTGTHQPQHF. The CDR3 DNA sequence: TGCAGCGTCGGAACAGGGACCCATCAGCCCCAGCATTTT. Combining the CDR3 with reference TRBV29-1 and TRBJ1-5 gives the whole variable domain SAVISQKPSRDICQRGTSLTIQCQVDSQVTMMFWYRQQPGQSLTLIATANQGSEATYESGFVIDKFPISRPNLTFSTLTVSNMSPEDSSIYLCSVGTGTHQPQHFGDGTRLSIL.

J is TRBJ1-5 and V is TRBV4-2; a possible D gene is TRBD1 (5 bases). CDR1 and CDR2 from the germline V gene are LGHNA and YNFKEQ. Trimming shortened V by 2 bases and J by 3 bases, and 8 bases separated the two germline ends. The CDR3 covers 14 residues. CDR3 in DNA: TGTGCCAGCAGCCAAATGGGGGTCAATCAGCCCCAGCATTTT. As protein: CASSQMGVNQPQHF.

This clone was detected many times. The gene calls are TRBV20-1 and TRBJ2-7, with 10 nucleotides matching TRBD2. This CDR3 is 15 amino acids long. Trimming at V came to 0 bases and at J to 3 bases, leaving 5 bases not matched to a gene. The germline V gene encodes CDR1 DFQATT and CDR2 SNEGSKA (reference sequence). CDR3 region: CSARDYEREGYEQYF. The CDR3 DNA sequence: TGCAGTGCTAGAGATTACGAGCGGGAGGGCTACGAGCAGTACTTC.

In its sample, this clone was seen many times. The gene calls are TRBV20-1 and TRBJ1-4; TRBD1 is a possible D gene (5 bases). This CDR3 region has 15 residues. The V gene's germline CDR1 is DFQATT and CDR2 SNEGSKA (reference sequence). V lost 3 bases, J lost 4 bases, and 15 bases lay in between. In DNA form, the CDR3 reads TGCAGTGCTAGGGGGGTCGACAGACATAATGAAAAACTGTTTTTT. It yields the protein CSARGVDRHNEKLFF.

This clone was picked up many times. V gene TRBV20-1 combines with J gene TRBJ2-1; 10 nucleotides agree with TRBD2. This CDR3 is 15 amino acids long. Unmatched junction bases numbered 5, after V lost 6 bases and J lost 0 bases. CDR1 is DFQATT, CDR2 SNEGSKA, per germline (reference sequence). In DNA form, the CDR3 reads TGCAGTGCAGATAGCGGGAGGAGCTCCTACAATGAGCAGTTCTTC. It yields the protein CSADSGRSSYNEQFF.

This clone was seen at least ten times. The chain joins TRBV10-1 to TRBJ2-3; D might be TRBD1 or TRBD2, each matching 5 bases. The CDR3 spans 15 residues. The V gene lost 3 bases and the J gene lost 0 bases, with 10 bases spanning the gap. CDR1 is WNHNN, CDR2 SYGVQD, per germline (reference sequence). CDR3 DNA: TGCGCCAGCAGTGAACGGGACCCTAGCACAGATACGCAGTATTTT. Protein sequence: CASSERDPSTDTQYF.

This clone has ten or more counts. Written as DNA, the CDR3 is TGTGCCAGCAGCCGCGGGAATAGCGGGACCTTGATGGAGCAGTACTTC. It encodes CASSRGNSGTLMEQYF. The rearrangement uses TRBV7-8 and TRBJ2-7; 8 nucleotides agree with TRBD2. The CDR3 spans 16 residues. V shed 5 bases, J shed 7 bases, and the junction held 16 bases outside the gene matches. CDR1 is SGHVS, CDR2 FQNEAQ, per germline.

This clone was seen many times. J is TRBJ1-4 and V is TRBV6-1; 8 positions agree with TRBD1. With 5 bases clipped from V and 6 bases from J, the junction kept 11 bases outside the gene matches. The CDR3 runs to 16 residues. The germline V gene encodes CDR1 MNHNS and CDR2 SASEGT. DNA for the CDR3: TGTGCCAGCAGTCTTTTTAGGGGGACAGGTGATGAAAAACTGTTTTTT. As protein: CASSLFRGTGDEKLFF.

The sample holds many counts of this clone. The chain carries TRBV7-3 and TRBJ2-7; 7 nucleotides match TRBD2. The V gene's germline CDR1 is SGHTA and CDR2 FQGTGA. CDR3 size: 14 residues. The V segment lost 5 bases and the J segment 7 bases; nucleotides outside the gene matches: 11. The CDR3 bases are TGTGCCAGCAGCGTCCCGGGACTACCCATGGAGCAGTACTTC. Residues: CASSVPGLPMEQYF.

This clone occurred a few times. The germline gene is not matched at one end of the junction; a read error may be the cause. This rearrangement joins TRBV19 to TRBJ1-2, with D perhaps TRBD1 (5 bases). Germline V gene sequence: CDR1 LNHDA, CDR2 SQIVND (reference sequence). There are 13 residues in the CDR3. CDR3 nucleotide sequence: TGTGCCAGTAGTACGCCAGGGCGGTATGACTACACCTTC. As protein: CASSTPGRYDYTF.

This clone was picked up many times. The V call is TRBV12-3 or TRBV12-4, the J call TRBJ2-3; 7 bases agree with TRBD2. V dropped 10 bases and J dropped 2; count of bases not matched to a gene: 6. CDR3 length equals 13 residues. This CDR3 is CATLGGDTDTQYF. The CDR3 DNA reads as TGTGCCACATTGGGAGGGGACACAGATACGCAGTATTTT.

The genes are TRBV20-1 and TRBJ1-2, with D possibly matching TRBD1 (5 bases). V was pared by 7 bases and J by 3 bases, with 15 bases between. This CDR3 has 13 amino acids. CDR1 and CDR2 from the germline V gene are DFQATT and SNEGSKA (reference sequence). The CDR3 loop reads CSGASGDHYGYTF. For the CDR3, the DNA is TGCAGTGGCGCTTCGGGGGATCACTATGGCTACACCTTC.

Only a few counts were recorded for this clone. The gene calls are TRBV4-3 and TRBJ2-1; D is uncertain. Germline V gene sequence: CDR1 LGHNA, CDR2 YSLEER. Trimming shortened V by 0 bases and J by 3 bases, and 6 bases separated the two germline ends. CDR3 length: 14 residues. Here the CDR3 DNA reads TGCGCCAGCAGCCAAGAGGGCTACTACAATGAGCAGTTCTTC. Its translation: CASSQEGYYNEQFF.

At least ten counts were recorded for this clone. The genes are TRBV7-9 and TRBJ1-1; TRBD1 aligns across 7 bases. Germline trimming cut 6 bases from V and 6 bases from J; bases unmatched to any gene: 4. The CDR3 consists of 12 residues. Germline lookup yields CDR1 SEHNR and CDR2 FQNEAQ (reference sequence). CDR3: CASSLGTAEAFF. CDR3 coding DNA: TGTGCCAGCAGTCTCGGGACAGCTGAAGCTTTCTTT.

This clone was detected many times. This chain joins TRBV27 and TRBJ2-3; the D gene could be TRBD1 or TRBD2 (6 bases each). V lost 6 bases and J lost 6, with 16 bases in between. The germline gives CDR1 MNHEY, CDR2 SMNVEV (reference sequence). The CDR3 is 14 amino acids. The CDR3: CASRLQGGGDTQYF. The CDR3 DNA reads TGTGCCAGCAGATTACAGGGAGGAGGGGATACGCAGTATTTT.